The next 20 T cell receptor beta chains were all read from a single sample in a study of blood T cell repertoires in COVID-19. Using immunoSEQ multiplex PCR, the repertoire was profiled, and TCRdb retains in-frame clones only, with some absent. The data contain around 360,000 clones, over 75% of them singletons. The material sequenced was peripheral blood. The receptors here all came from a woman aged 25 to 39 with COVID-19, enrolled during active disease.

This rearrangement joins TRBV2 to TRBJ2-7; 7 bases fit TRBD1. This CDR3 comprises 14 residues. Germline trimming cut 4 bases from V and 2 bases from J; bases unmatched to any gene: 5. CDR1 is SNHLY, CDR2 FYNNEI, per germline. CDR3 protein: CASSVSRGTYEQYF. The DNA of the CDR3 is TGTGCCAGCAGTGTTTCCAGGGGGACCTACGAGCAGTACTTC.

The chain employs TRBV5-1 and TRBJ2-5; 8 positions match TRBD1. The CDR3 extends over 14 amino acids. CDR1 is SGHRS and CDR2 is YFSETQ in the germline V gene. V was pared by 4 bases and J by 1 base, with 3 bases of the junction left unmatched. CDR3 residues: CASSRTGSQETQYF. DNA of the CDR3: TGCGCCAGCAGCAGGACAGGGAGCCAAGAGACCCAGTACTTC.

Here the CDR3 reads CASRPSLETEQFF. CDR3 bases: TGTGCCAGCAGGCCTTCCCTAGAAACTGAGCAGTTCTTC. This chain links TRBV7-8 with TRBJ2-1; D unresolved. This CDR3 region has 13 residues. CDR1 is SGHVS, CDR2 FQNEAQ, per germline. Trimming took 6 bases from V and 9 from J, leaving 15 bases between them.

The gene calls are TRBV30 and TRBJ1-4, with D maybe TRBD1 (6 bases). Germline loops: CDR1 GTSNPN, CDR2 SVGIG (reference sequence). V lost 4 bases and J 8 bases, leaving 11 bases between the germline ends. The CDR3 has 12 amino acids. CDR3 loop: CAWKGGYEKLFF. CDR3 in DNA: TGTGCCTGGAAAGGGGGTTACGAAAAACTGTTTTTT. Together with reference TRBV30 and TRBJ1-4, the CDR3 gives the full variable domain: SQTIHQWPATLVQPVGSPLSLECTVEGTSNPNLYWYRQAAGRGLQLLFYSVGIGQISSEVPQNLSASRPQDRQFILSSKKLLLSDSGFYLCAWKGGYEKLFFGSGTQLSVL.

The chain recombines TRBV6-5 with TRBJ1-2, with 9 bases lining up with TRBD1. The CDR3 is 13 residues long. In germline, CDR1 is MNHEY, CDR2 SVGAGI. V shed 6 bases, J shed 6 bases, and the junction held 5 bases outside the gene matches. The CDR3 is CASRRDRENGYTF. The CDR3 nucleotides are TGTGCCAGCAGACGGGACAGGGAAAATGGCTACACCTTC.

This clone was seen a single time. CDR3 region: CASSPRRPPYEQYF. The CDR3 DNA reads as TGTGCCAGCAGCCCTCGGCGGCCCCCCTACGAGCAGTACTTC. The chain combines TRBV5-4 with TRBJ2-7; D is uncertain. This CDR3 is 14 amino acids long. CDR1 is SGHNT and CDR2 is YYREEE in the germline V gene (reference sequence). Trimming stripped 4 bases from V and 2 bases from J, with 13 bases between.

The chain employs TRBV14 and TRBJ2-1, with a tentative D call TRBD1 (6 bases). From germline, CDR1 is SGHDN and CDR2 FVKESK. The CDR3 length is 15 residues. Trimming cost V 0 bases and J 2 bases, with 8 bases left between them. The CDR3 bases are TGTGCCAGCAGCCAAGAGACAGGAACCTACAATGAGCAGTTCTTC. Translating gives CASSQETGTYNEQFF.

This chain links TRBV5-1 with TRBJ2-7; D is possibly TRBD2 (6 bases). Germline values: CDR1 SGHRS, CDR2 YFSETQ. This CDR3 comprises 14 residues. V dropped 3 bases and J dropped 5 bases, with 15 bases sitting between them. The CDR3: CASSSDGSAHEQYF. Written as DNA, the CDR3 is TGCGCCAGCAGCTCCGACGGGAGTGCCCACGAGCAGTACTTC. The full variable domain, completed using reference TRBV5-1 and TRBJ2-7, is KAGVTQTPRYLIKTRGQQVTLSCSPISGHRSVSWYQQTPGQGLQFLFEYFSETQRNKGNFPGRFSGRQFSNSRSEMNVSTLELGDSALYLCASSSDGSAHEQYFGPGTRLTVT.

V and J are TRBV28 and TRBJ2-5, with 13 bases that match TRBD2. CDR1 is MDHEN, CDR2 SYDVKM, per germline. V lost 2 bases, J lost 3 bases, and 6 bases stayed unmatched. This CDR3 has 17 amino acids. The CDR3 region is CASSLGGTSGNEETQYF. CDR3 DNA: TGTGCCAGCAGTTTAGGGGGGACTAGCGGGAACGAAGAGACCCAGTACTTC. The variable domain in full, with the rest retrieved from reference TRBV28 and TRBJ2-5, is DVKVTQSSRYLVKRTGEKVFLECVQDMDHENMFWYRQDPGLGLRLIYFSYDVKMKEKGDIPEGYSVSREKKERFSLILESASTNQTSMYLCASSLGGTSGNEETQYFGPGTRLLVL.

The sample holds a few counts of this clone. This sequence joins TRBV7-2 and TRBJ2-7; TRBD2 matches 9 bases. This CDR3 is built from 15 residues. CDR1 is SGHTA, CDR2 FQGNSA, per germline. V lost 6 bases, J lost 4 bases, and 10 bases stayed unmatched. The CDR3 here is CASRGGGAGGYEQYF. The DNA of the CDR3 is TGTGCCAGCAGGGGGGGAGGAGCGGGAGGTTACGAGCAGTACTTC.

This rearrangement joins TRBV30 to TRBJ2-7; 7 bases are shared with TRBD1. The germline V gene has CDR1 GTSNPN and CDR2 SVGIG (reference sequence). J lost 6 bases, V lost 4 bases, and 9 bases had no gene match. CDR3 length: 13 residues. CDR3 region: CAWTRGQTGEQYF. In nucleotides, the CDR3 is TGTGCCTGGACCCGGGGACAGACAGGCGAGCAGTACTTC.

This chain uses TRBV7-9 with TRBJ1-4; D may be TRBD1 (6 bases). Trimming removed 5 bases at V and 3 bases at J, with 10 bases between. The V gene's germline CDR1 is SEHNR and CDR2 FQNEAQ (reference sequence). The CDR3 is 14 residues long. CDR3 residues: CASSAGQPNEKLFF. The CDR3 nucleotides read TGTGCCAGCAGCGCAGGACAGCCTAATGAAAAACTGTTTTTT. Together with reference TRBV7-9 and TRBJ1-4, the CDR3 gives the full variable domain: DTGVSQNPRHKITKRGQNVTFRCDPISEHNRLYWYRQTLGQGPEFLTYFQNEAQLEKSRLLSDRFSAERPKGSFSTLEIQRTEQGDSAMYLCASSAGQPNEKLFFGSGTQLSVL.

The CDR3 is CASRTGSSNEQYF. CDR3 nucleotides: TGTGCCAGCAGGACAGGGTCATCTAACGAGCAGTACTTC. The gene calls are TRBV6-5 and TRBJ2-7; 7 nucleotides align to TRBD1. V trimming: 6 bases; J trimming: 5 bases; junction bases outside the gene matches: 7. The CDR3 loop spans 13 amino acids. The germline CDR1 and CDR2 sequences are MNHEY and SVGAGI.

The J gene is TRBJ1-6, the V gene TRBV7-9, with TRBD1 as a possible D gene (5 bases). This CDR3 is 14 amino acids long. Trimming pared 2 bases from V and 7 bases from J, leaving 9 bases between. CDR1 is SEHNR, CDR2 FQNEAQ, per germline (reference sequence). This CDR3 is CASSLPGSNSPLHF. CDR3 bases: TGTGCCAGCAGCTTACCAGGGTCGAATTCACCCCTCCACTTT. The full variable domain, in which reference TRBV7-9 and TRBJ1-6 provide the parts outside the CDR3, is DTGVSQNPRHKITKRGQNVTFRCDPISEHNRLYWYRQTLGQGPEFLTYFQNEAQLEKSRLLSDRFSAERPKGSFSTLEIQRTEQGDSAMYLCASSLPGSNSPLHFGNGTRLTVT.

The J gene is TRBJ2-7, the V gene TRBV14, with 10 bases identical to TRBD2. CDR1 and CDR2 (germline): SGHDN, FVKESK. The length of the CDR3 is 13 residues. V lost 5 bases and J lost 6; bases outside the gene matches: 4. The CDR3: CASSSIAGGEQYF. The CDR3 DNA sequence: TGTGCCAGCAGCAGCATAGCGGGAGGCGAGCAGTACTTC.

V usage is TRBV10-1 and J usage is TRBJ2-3; TRBD1 matches at 9 bases. CDR3 length equals 12 residues. J lost 12 bases, V lost 5 bases, and 6 bases had no gene match. CDR1 and CDR2 (germline): WNHNN, SYGVQD (reference sequence). DNA of the CDR3: TGCGCCAGCAGTAACCCGGGACAGGGTCAGTATTTT. This encodes CASSNPGQGQYF.

This clone was found once. The gene calls are TRBV27 and TRBJ2-2, with D possibly matching TRBD2 (5 bases). The CDR3 has 14 amino acids. The germline gives CDR1 MNHEY, CDR2 SMNVEV (reference sequence). With 6 bases removed from V and 5 bases from J, the gap between germline ends came to 13 bases. CDR3 bases: TGTGCCAGCAGCCGGGGTGGCGGGACCGGGGAGCTGTTTTTT. Protein: CASSRGGGTGELFF.

The V call is TRBV5-4, the J call TRBJ2-7; TRBD1 might be the D (6 bases). Looked up from germline, CDR1 is SGHNT and CDR2 is YYREEE (reference sequence). The CDR3 length is 15 residues. Trimming took 0 bases from V and 0 from J, leaving 10 bases between them. DNA of the CDR3: TGTGCCAGCAGCTTGGATACAGGGAGCTCCTACGAGCAGTACTTC. Protein: CASSLDTGSSYEQYF.

The gene calls are TRBV28 and TRBJ2-7; 7 positions agree with TRBD1. Germline assignment: CDR1 MDHEN and CDR2 SYDVKM. V lost 5 bases to trimming and J lost 2 bases; unmatched junction nucleotides: 3. The CDR3 is 13 residues long. The CDR3 bases are TGTGCCAGCAGTGGACAGGCACCCTACGAGCAGTACTTC. This gives the protein CASSGQAPYEQYF. The full variable domain, completed using reference TRBV28 and TRBJ2-7, is DVKVTQSSRYLVKRTGEKVFLECVQDMDHENMFWYRQDPGLGLRLIYFSYDVKMKEKGDIPEGYSVSREKKERFSLILESASTNQTSMYLCASSGQAPYEQYFGPGTRLTVT.

The rearrangement joins TRBV4-1 to TRBJ2-7; tentative D call: TRBD1 (5 bases). CDR1 MGHRA and CDR2 YSYEKL come from the germline V gene. V dropped 1 base and J dropped 4 bases, with 14 bases sitting between them. There are 15 residues in the CDR3. The CDR3 is CASSQVGAGSYEQYF. The CDR3 region has the DNA TGCGCCAGCAGCCAAGTTGGCGCAGGGTCGTACGAGCAGTACTTC.